This entry features one TCR beta chain sequence. This entry is derived from a study of shared clonotypes between healthy human individuals. Replicate PCRs for sorted subsets used roughly 200 ng DNA; this equaled about 30,000 T cell genomes. Assay used: immunoSEQ multiplex PCR; TCRdb lists only in-frame clones, some missing. The data show 2,500,000 or so clones, 93% seen once. Unmatched junction bases numbered 14, after V lost 5 bases and J lost 5 bases. Germline CDR1 SGHVS, CDR2 FQNEAQ. CDR3 size: 18 residues. V usage is TRBV7-8 and J usage is TRBJ2-3; 12 bases fit TRBD2. The TCR sequence derives from a man younger than 30 in good health. Some clones in this sample may be carry-over from other donors' samples. The sequenced sample was naive CD4+ T cells from PBMCs. The subset: CD45RA+ positively selected. The CDR3 DNA reads TGTGCCAGCAGCCCTCGACTAGCGGGAGTTCAAACCGGAGATACGCAGTATTTT. It codes for CASSPRLAGVQTGDTQYF. The full variable domain, its missing parts supplied by reference TRBV7-8 and TRBJ2-3, is GAGVSQSPRYKVAKRGQDVALRCDPISGHVSLFWYQQALGQGPEFLTYFQNEAQLDKSGLPSDRFFAERPEGSVSTLKIQRTQQEDSAVYLCASSPRLAGVQTGDTQYFGPGTRLTVL.